Sequencing of this T cell receptor beta chain was carried out in a study of T cell responses to AZD1222 COVID-19 vaccine. Germline-derived CDR1 and CDR2 are MNHEY and SVGEGT. This CDR3 contains 11 residues. V was pared by 5 bases and J by 13 bases, with 1 base of the junction left unmatched. Study results and limitations: Across spike, vaccine-associated CD4 TCRs were found, dominant at 160-218 and 743-854. Compared with day 0, the breadth and depth of the Spike-specific TCR repertoire rose significantly after two doses of AZD1222. Possibly, clonal diversity was underestimated; donors were largely white British and included more females. The study identified only five to seven AZD1222 recipients as seropositive at baseline.

With regard to this clone: No antigen is known for it.

Some clones are missing from TCRdb's copy, which holds only in-frame ones; the method was immunoSEQ multiplex PCR. The repertoire holds more than 75,000 clones, with around nine tenths as singletons. Specimen: peripheral blood, collected on day 0 of AZD1222 vaccination. The sequence was collected from an adult in good health. The rearrangement links TRBV6-2 or TRBV6-3 to TRBJ1-6; the match to TRBD1 covers 8 bases. The CDR3 coding sequence is TGTGCCAGCAGTCGACAGGGGCCCCTCCACTTT. Protein: CASSRQGPLHF.